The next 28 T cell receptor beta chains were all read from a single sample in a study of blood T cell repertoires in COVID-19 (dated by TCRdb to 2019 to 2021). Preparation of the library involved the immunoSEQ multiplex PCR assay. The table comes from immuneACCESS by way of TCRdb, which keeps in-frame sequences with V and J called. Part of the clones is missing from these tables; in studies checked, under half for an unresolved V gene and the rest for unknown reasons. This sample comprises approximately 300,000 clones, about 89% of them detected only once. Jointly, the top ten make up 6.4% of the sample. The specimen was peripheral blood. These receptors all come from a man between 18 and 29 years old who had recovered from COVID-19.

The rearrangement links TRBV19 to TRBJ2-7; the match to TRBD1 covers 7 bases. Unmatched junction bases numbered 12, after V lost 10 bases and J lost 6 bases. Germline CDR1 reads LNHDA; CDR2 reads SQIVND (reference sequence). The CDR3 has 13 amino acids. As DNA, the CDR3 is TGTGCCACCGCGACAGGGTGGGGCGGCGAGCAGTACTTC. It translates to CATATGWGGEQYF.

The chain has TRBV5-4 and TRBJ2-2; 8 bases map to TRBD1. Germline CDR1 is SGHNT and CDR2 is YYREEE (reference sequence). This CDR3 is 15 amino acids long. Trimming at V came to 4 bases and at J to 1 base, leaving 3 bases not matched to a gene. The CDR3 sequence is CASSPGTGNTGELFF. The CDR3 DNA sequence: TGTGCCAGCAGCCCCGGGACAGGGAACACCGGGGAGCTGTTTTTT.

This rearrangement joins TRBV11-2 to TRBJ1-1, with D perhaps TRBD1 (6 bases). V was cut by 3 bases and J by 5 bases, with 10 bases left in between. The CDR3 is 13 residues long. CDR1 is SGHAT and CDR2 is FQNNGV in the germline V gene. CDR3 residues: CASSLGGRTEAFF. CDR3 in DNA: TGTGCCAGCAGCTTGGGGGGGCGTACTGAAGCTTTCTTT. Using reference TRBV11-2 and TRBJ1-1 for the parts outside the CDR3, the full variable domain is EAGVAQSPRYKIIEKRQSVAFWCNPISGHATLYWYQQILGQGPKLLIQFQNNGVVDDSQLPKDRFSAERLKGVDSTLKIQPAKLEDSAVYLCASSLGGRTEAFFGQGTRLTVV.

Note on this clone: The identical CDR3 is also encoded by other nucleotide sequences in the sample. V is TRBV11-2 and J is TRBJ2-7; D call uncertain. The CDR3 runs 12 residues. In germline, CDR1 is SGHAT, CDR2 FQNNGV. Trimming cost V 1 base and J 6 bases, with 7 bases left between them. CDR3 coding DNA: TGTGCCAGCAGCTTAGCTCGGGTCGAGCAGTACTTC. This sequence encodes CASSLARVEQYF.

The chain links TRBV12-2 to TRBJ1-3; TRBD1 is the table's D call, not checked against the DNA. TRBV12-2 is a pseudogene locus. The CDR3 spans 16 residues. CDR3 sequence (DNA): TGTGCAAGTCGCCGCGGCAGGGGAGAATCTGGAAACACCATATATTTT. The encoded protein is CASRRGRGESGNTIYF.

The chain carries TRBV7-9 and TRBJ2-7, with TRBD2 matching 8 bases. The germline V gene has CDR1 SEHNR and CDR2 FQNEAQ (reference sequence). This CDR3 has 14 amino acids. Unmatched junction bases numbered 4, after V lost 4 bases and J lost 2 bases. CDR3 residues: CASSSSGFPYEQYF. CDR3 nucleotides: TGTGCCAGCAGCTCTAGCGGGTTCCCCTACGAGCAGTACTTC.

The CDR3 nucleotides read TGTGCCAGCAGTTTCCCTGGGACAGGGGGGTACAATGAGCAGTTCTTC. Translating it yields CASSFPGTGGYNEQFF. The genes are TRBV27 and TRBJ2-1, with TRBD1 matching 11 bases. Germline values: CDR1 MNHEY, CDR2 SMNVEV (reference sequence). CDR3 length: 16 residues. The V gene end was trimmed by 3 bases and the J gene end by 4 bases; junction bases not matched to a gene: 5.

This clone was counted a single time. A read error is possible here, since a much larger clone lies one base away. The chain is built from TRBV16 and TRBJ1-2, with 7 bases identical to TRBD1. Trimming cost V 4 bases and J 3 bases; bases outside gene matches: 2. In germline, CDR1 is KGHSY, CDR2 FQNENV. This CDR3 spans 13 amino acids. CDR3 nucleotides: TGTGCCAGCAGCCCCGGGACAGACTATGGCTACACCTTC. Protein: CASSPGTDYGYTF. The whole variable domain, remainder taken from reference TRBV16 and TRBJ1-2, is GEEVAQTPKHLVRGEGQKAKLYCAPIKGHSYVFWYQQVLKNEFKFLISFQNENVFDETGMPKERFSAKCLPNSPCSLEIQATKLEDSAVYFCASSPGTDYGYTFGSGTRLTVV.

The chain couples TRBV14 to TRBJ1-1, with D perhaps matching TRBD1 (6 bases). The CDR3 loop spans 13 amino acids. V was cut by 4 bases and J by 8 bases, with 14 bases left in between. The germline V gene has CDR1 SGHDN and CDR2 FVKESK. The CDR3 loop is CASSRMTGGEAFF. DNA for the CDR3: TGTGCCAGCAGCCGAATGACAGGCGGAGAAGCTTTCTTT. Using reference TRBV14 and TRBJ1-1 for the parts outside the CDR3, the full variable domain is EAGVTQFPSHSVIEKGQTVTLRCDPISGHDNLYWYRRVMGKEIKFLLHFVKESKQDESGMPNNRFLAERTGGTYSTLKVQPAELEDSGVYFCASSRMTGGEAFFGQGTRLTVV.

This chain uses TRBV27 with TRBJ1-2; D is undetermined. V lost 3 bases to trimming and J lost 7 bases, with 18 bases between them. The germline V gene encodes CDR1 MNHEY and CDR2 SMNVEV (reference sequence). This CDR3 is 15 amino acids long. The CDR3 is CASSFDSHVPSGYTF. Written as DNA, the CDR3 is TGTGCCAGCAGTTTCGACTCACACGTTCCTAGTGGCTACACCTTC.

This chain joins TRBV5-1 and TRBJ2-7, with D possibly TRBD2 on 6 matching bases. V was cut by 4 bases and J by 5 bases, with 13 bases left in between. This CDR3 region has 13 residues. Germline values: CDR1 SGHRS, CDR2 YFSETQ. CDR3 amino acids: CASSKGGANEQYF. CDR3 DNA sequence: TGCGCCAGCAGCAAAGGAGGGGCAAACGAGCAGTACTTC.

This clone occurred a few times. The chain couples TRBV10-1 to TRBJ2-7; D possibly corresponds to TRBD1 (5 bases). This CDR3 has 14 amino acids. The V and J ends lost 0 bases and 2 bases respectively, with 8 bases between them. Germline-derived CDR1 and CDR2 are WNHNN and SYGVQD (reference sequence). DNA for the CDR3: TGCGCCAGCAGTGAGTCAGGGGATCCCTACGAGCAGTACTTC. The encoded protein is CASSESGDPYEQYF.

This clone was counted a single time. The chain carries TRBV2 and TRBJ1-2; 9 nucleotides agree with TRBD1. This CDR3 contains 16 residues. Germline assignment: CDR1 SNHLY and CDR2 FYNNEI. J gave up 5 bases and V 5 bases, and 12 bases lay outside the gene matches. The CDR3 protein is CASSRRQGVSEYGYTF. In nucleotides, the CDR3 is TGTGCCAGCAGTCGTCGACAGGGGGTCTCCGAATATGGCTACACCTTC.

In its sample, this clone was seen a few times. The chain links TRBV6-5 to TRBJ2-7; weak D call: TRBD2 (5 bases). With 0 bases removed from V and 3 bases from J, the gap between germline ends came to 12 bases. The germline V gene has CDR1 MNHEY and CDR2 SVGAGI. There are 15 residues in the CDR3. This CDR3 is CASSYSPEAGYEQYF. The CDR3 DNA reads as TGTGCCAGCAGTTACTCTCCCGAGGCGGGCTACGAGCAGTACTTC.

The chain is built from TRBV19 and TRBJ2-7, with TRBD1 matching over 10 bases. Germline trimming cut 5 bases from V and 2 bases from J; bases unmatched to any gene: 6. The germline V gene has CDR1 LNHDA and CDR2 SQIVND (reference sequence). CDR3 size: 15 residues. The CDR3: CASSFGTGATYEQYF. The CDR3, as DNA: TGTGCCAGTAGTTTTGGGACAGGGGCAACCTACGAGCAGTACTTC.

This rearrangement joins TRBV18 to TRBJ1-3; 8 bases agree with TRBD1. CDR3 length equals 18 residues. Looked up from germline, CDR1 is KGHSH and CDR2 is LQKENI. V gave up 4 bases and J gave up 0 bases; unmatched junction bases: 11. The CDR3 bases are TGTGCCAGCTCACGGGACGAAGGGACAGGTGTCTCTGGAAACACCATATATTTT. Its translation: CASSRDEGTGVSGNTIYF.

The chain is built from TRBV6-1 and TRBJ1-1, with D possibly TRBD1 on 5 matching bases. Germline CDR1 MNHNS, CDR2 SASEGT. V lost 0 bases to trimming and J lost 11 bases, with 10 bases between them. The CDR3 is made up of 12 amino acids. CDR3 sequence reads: CASSEANRSAFF. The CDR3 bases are TGTGCCAGCAGTGAAGCGAACAGGTCGGCTTTCTTT.

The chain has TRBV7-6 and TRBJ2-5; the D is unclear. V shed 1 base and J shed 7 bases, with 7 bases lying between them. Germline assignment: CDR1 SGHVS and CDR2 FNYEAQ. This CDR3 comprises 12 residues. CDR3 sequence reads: CASSLGPGTQYF. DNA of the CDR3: TGTGCCAGCAGCTTAGGGCCAGGGACCCAGTACTTC.

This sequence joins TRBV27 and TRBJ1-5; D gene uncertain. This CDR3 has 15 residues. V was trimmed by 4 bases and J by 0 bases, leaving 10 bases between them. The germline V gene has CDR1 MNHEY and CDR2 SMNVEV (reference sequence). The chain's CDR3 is CASSSPRDSNQPQHF. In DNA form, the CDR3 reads TGTGCCAGCAGTTCCCCCCGGGATAGCAATCAGCCCCAGCATTTT.

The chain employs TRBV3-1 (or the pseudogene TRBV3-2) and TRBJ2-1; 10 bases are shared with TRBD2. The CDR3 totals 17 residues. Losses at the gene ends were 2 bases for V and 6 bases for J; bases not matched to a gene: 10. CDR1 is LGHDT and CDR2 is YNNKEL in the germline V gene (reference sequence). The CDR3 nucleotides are TGTGCCAGCAGCCAATTCTCGACCGGGACTAGCGTCAATGAGCAGTTCTTC. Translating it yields CASSQFSTGTSVNEQFF.

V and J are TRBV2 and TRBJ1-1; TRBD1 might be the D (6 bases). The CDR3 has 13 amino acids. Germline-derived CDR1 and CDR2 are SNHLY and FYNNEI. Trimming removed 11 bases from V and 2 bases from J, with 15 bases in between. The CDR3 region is CAGQTGANTEAFF. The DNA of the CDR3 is TGTGCCGGACAGACAGGAGCTAACACTGAAGCTTTCTTT.

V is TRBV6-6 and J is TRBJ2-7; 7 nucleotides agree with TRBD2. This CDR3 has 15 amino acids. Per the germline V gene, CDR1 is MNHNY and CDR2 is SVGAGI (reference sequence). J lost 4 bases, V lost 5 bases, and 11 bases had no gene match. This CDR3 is CASSRLGGSMYEQYF. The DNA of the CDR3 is TGTGCCAGCAGTCGCCTGGGCGGGAGCATGTACGAGCAGTACTTC.

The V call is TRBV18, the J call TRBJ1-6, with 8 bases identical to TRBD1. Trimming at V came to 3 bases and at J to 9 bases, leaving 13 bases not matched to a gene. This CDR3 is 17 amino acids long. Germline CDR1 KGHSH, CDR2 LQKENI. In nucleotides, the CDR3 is TGTGCCAGCTCACCCGTGACAGGGGCCACCCATCTTTCACCCCTCCACTTT. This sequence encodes CASSPVTGATHLSPLHF.

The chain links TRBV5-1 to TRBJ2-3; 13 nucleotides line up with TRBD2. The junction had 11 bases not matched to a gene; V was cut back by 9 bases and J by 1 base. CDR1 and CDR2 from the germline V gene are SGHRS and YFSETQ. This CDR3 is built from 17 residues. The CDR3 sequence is CATRTSGSPPGTDTQYF. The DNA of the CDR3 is TGCGCCACCCGGACTAGCGGGAGTCCTCCAGGCACAGATACGCAGTATTTT.

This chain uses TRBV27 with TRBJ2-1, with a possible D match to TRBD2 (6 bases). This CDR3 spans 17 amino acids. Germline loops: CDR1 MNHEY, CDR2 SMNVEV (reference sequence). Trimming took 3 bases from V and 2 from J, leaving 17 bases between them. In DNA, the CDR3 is TGTGCCAGCAGTTTGGGTGCGGGACCGCCCGCCTACAATGAGCAGTTCTTC. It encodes CASSLGAGPPAYNEQFF.

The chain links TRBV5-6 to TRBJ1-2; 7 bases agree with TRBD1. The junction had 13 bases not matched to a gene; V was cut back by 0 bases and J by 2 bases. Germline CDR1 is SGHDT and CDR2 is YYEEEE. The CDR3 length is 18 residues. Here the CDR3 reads CASSLALGSDRVNYGYTF. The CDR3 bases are TGTGCCAGCAGCTTGGCTCTTGGTTCTGACAGGGTAAACTATGGCTACACCTTC.

Written as DNA, the CDR3 is TGTGCCAGCAGTTCCCTCGGTGCAAGAGGCGTGAGCGGGACCACAGATACGCAGTATTTT. Residues: CASSSLGARGVSGTTDTQYF. This chain uses TRBV27 with TRBJ2-3; 7 positions agree with TRBD2. Trimming removed 4 bases from V and 2 bases from J; junction bases left unmatched: 21. The CDR3 covers 20 residues. The V gene's germline CDR1 is MNHEY and CDR2 SMNVEV (reference sequence).

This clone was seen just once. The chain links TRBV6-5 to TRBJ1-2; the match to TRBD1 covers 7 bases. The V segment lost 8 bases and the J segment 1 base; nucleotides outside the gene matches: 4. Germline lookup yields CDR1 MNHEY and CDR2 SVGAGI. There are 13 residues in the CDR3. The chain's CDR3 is CASARQGNYGYTF. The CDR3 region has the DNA TGTGCCAGCGCAAGACAGGGTAACTATGGCTACACCTTC.